What follows are 27 T cell receptor beta chains derived from one specimen sequenced in a study of graft-versus-host responses after intestinal transplantation. The protocol was immunoSEQ multiplex PCR, while the TCRdb copy is restricted to in-frame clones and leaves out a portion. Altogether fewer than 120,000 clones are present, just under 95% being singletons, with the ten largest covering less than 0.55%. No antigen has been assigned to these receptors. The sequences come from unstimulated CD8+ T cells sorted from spleen or lymph node cells, collected before intestinal transplant. These receptor sequences come from a human donor who received an intestinal transplant.

This clone has just one count. This rearrangement joins TRBV27 to TRBJ2-1; no firm D call. This CDR3 spans 14 amino acids. Trimming took 0 bases from V and 4 from J, leaving 7 bases between them. In germline, CDR1 is MNHEY, CDR2 SMNVEV (reference sequence). The CDR3 here is CASSLSSTYNEQFF. The DNA for the CDR3 is TGTGCCAGCAGTTTATCGAGTACGTACAATGAGCAGTTCTTC.

This chain connects TRBV7-2 to TRBJ1-5, with D possibly matching TRBD1 (5 bases). The germline CDR1 and CDR2 sequences are SGHTA and FQGNSA. The CDR3 extends over 13 amino acids. The V and J ends lost 8 bases and 1 base respectively, with 9 bases between them. The CDR3 nucleotides are TGTGCCAGCGCGCAGGGAAGCAATCAGCCCCAGCATTTT. Its protein product is CASAQGSNQPQHF.

The V call is TRBV5-1, the J call TRBJ1-2; the match to TRBD1 covers 8 bases. The CDR3 sequence is 14 residues long. The J segment lost 6 bases and the V segment lost 0 bases, leaving 4 bases of the junction unmatched. Germline CDR1 and CDR2: SGHRS and YFSETQ. The CDR3 bases are TGCGCCAGCAGCTTGGCGAGCAGGGGGCATGGCTACACCTTC. Translated, it gives CASSLASRGHGYTF.

The chain is built from TRBV11-3 and TRBJ2-2; weak D call: TRBD2 (7 bases). V was pared by 0 bases and J by 5 bases, with 10 bases between. This CDR3 has 15 amino acids. Germline V CDR1 and CDR2: SGHNT, YENEEA. CDR3 nucleotide sequence: TGTGCCAGCAGCTTAGACAGGGGACTAACCGGGGAGCTGTTTTTT. Residues: CASSLDRGLTGELFF.

V and J are TRBV6-5 and TRBJ1-2; D not resolved. This CDR3 spans 13 amino acids. Germline assignment: CDR1 MNHEY and CDR2 SVGAGI. Trimming pared 6 bases from V and 4 bases from J, leaving 12 bases between. The CDR3 loop is CASRKGRLYGYTF. Here the CDR3 DNA reads TGTGCCAGCAGAAAAGGCAGACTCTATGGCTACACCTTC.

A few counts support this clone. The chain uses TRBV5-1 and TRBJ2-7; 8 nucleotides agree with TRBD1. This CDR3 region has 14 residues. From germline, CDR1 is SGHRS and CDR2 YFSETQ. V lost 2 bases and J lost 5; bases outside the gene matches: 6. In DNA form, the CDR3 reads TGCGCCAGCAGCTTAAGTGACAGGGGTGACGAGCAGTACTTC. It specifies CASSLSDRGDEQYF. The complete variable domain, with remaining parts taken from reference TRBV5-1 and TRBJ2-7, reads KAGVTQTPRYLIKTRGQQVTLSCSPISGHRSVSWYQQTPGQGLQFLFEYFSETQRNKGNFPGRFSGRQFSNSRSEMNVSTLELGDSALYLCASSLSDRGDEQYFGPGTRLTVT.

CDR3 protein: CASSVEGVPYNEQFF. The CDR3 nucleotides read TGTGCCAGCAGCGTAGAAGGGGTACCCTACAATGAGCAGTTCTTC. The rearrangement joins TRBV9 to TRBJ2-1, with D tentatively TRBD1 (5 bases). Germline-derived CDR1 and CDR2 are SGDLS and YYNGEE. The CDR3 sequence is 15 residues long. Trimming cost V 0 bases and J 2 bases, with 9 bases left between them.

This chain links TRBV9 with TRBJ2-7; 8 bases agree with TRBD1. Germline CDR1 is SGDLS and CDR2 is YYNGEE. CDR3 length: 14 amino acids. The junction had 5 bases not matched to a gene; V was cut back by 3 bases and J by 3 bases. The CDR3 here is CASSAGDRHYEQYF. DNA of the CDR3: TGTGCCAGCAGCGCCGGGGACAGGCACTACGAGCAGTACTTC.

The rearrangement uses TRBV27 and TRBJ2-7; the match to TRBD2 covers 10 bases. V shed 0 bases, J shed 5 bases, and the junction held 13 bases outside the gene matches. Germline CDR1 reads MNHEY; CDR2 reads SMNVEV (reference sequence). The CDR3 runs to 18 residues. The CDR3 spells CASSLSPAGGPPGDEQYF. As DNA, the CDR3 is TGTGCCAGCAGTTTATCGCCAGCGGGAGGGCCGCCAGGGGACGAGCAGTACTTC.

The rearrangement links TRBV2 to TRBJ2-2; 13 bases are shared with TRBD2. Trimming took 4 bases from V and 7 from J; bases not matched to a gene: 3. CDR3 length equals 15 residues. CDR1 SNHLY and CDR2 FYNNEI come from the germline V gene. The CDR3 sequence: CASSGTSGSSGELFF. CDR3 coding DNA: TGTGCCAGCAGTGGGACTAGCGGGAGTAGCGGGGAGCTGTTTTTT.

The chain links TRBV19 to TRBJ2-7, with 10 positions matching TRBD1. CDR3 length: 13 amino acids. The V gene end was trimmed by 5 bases and the J gene end by 5 bases; junction bases not matched to a gene: 3. Germline V gives CDR1 LNHDA, CDR2 SQIVND (reference sequence). The CDR3 DNA is TGTGCCAGTAGTCCGGGACAGGGGAACGAGCAGTACTTC. This translates into CASSPGQGNEQYF.

The gene calls are TRBV4-2 and TRBJ1-2; D gene uncertain. The CDR3 spans 14 residues. The V gene's germline CDR1 is LGHNA and CDR2 YNFKEQ. The V end lost 6 bases, the J end lost 6 bases, and 17 bases lay between the germline ends. The CDR3 loop reads CASRQSVTIDGYTF. For the CDR3, the DNA is TGTGCCAGCAGGCAGTCAGTTACGATCGATGGCTACACCTTC.

Regarding this clone: Other DNA sequences in the same sample also yield this CDR3. The genes are TRBV19 and TRBJ2-2, with 9 bases identical to TRBD2. Per the germline V gene, CDR1 is LNHDA and CDR2 is SQIVND (reference sequence). The CDR3 spans 14 residues. V lost 3 bases to trimming and J lost 6 bases; unmatched junction nucleotides: 2. The CDR3 sequence is CASSMGLAPGELFF. The CDR3 DNA is TGTGCCAGTAGTATGGGACTAGCCCCCGGGGAGCTGTTTTTT.

This clone was recorded only once. V gene TRBV7-9 combines with J gene TRBJ2-7; D possibly corresponds to TRBD2 (6 bases). CDR3 length: 16 residues. The V end was cut by 1 base, the J end by 2 bases, with 15 bases between. CDR1 and CDR2 from the germline V gene are SEHNR and FQNEAQ (reference sequence). CDR3 bases: TGTGCCAGCAGCTTAGATTTTACGCGGGGAGCCTACGAGCAGTACTTC. This encodes CASSLDFTRGAYEQYF.

This clone has only a few counts. The J gene is TRBJ1-1, the V gene TRBV19; D might be TRBD1 (6 bases). The CDR3 sequence is 13 residues long. Germline V gene data show CDR1 as LNHDA and CDR2 as SQIVND (reference sequence). The ends were cut back, 6 bases at V and 7 bases at J, with 15 bases in the middle. The chain's CDR3 is CASSTGAAGEAFF. In nucleotides, the CDR3 is TGTGCCAGTAGCACGGGGGCAGCGGGTGAAGCTTTCTTT. Variable domain in full (rest from reference TRBV19 and TRBJ1-1): DGGITQSPKYLFRKEGQNVTLSCEQNLNHDAMYWYRQDPGQGLRLIYYSQIVNDFQKGDIAEGYSVSREKKESFPLTVTSAQKNPTAFYLCASSTGAAGEAFFGQGTRLTVV.

The chain links TRBV6-5 to TRBJ2-7; weak D call: TRBD1 (6 bases). V lost 5 bases and J lost 5, with 10 bases in between. Germline V CDR1 and CDR2: MNHEY, SVGAGI. CDR3 length: 12 residues. The CDR3 nucleotides are TGTGCCAGCAGTCTCGACAGGCACGAGCAGTACTTC. It translates to CASSLDRHEQYF.

This rearrangement joins TRBV4-2 to TRBJ2-1; D not certain. CDR3 length: 13 amino acids. V lost 1 base, J lost 7 bases, and 8 bases lay in between. Germline V gene sequence: CDR1 LGHNA, CDR2 YNFKEQ. The CDR3 sequence is CASSQGVLNEQFF. In DNA, the CDR3 is TGTGCCAGCAGCCAAGGCGTGCTGAATGAGCAGTTCTTC.

The count of this clone is one. Its ends do not fully match the called genes, so a read error is possible. The sample has other DNA sequences that encode this CDR3 too. This chain joins TRBV7-8 and TRBJ2-7; D may correspond to TRBD1 or TRBD2 (5 bases each). The CDR3 covers 16 residues. Per the germline V gene, CDR1 is SGHVS and CDR2 is FQNEAQ. CDR3 nucleotides: TGTGCCAGCAGCCGAATTGGGGACCTTACATCCTACGAGCAATACTTC. Protein product: CASSRIGDLTSYEQYF. Complete variable domain (other parts from reference TRBV7-8 and TRBJ2-7): GAGVSQSPRYKVAKRGQDVALRCDPISGHVSLFWYQQALGQGPEFLTYFQNEAQLDKSGLPSDRFFAERPEGSVSTLKIQRTQQEDSAVYLCASSRIGDLTSYEQYFGPGTRLTVT.

The J gene is TRBJ2-5, the V gene TRBV6-1, with D unresolved. CDR3 size: 12 residues. The V end lost 8 bases, the J end lost 1 base, and 8 bases lay between the germline ends. The V gene's germline CDR1 is MNHNS and CDR2 SASEGT. The CDR3 DNA follows: TGTGCCAGCGACCGGTCCCAAGAGACCCAGTACTTC. This codes for CASDRSQETQYF.

Written as DNA, the CDR3 is TGTGCCAGTAGTCCGGGACAGGGAGTTCAGCCCCAGCATTTT. This translates into CASSPGQGVQPQHF. The V gene is TRBV19, the J gene TRBJ1-5, with 9 nucleotides matching TRBD1. J lost 6 bases, V lost 5 bases, and 5 bases had no gene match. Germline V gives CDR1 LNHDA, CDR2 SQIVND (reference sequence). This CDR3 contains 14 residues. Full variable domain (remainder filled in from reference TRBV19 and TRBJ1-5): DGGITQSPKYLFRKEGQNVTLSCEQNLNHDAMYWYRQDPGQGLRLIYYSQIVNDFQKGDIAEGYSVSREKKESFPLTVTSAQKNPTAFYLCASSPGQGVQPQHFGDGTRLSIL.

This clone was seen once. The chain is built from TRBV7-9 and TRBJ1-2; 7 nucleotides match TRBD1. The germline CDR1 and CDR2 sequences are SEHNR and FQNEAQ (reference sequence). The CDR3 runs 15 residues. V trimming: 8 bases; J trimming: 3 bases; junction bases outside the gene matches: 12. The CDR3 sequence is CASWGTGDWDYGYTF. In DNA, the CDR3 is TGTGCCAGCTGGGGAACAGGGGATTGGGACTATGGCTACACCTTC.

The chain carries TRBV28 and TRBJ2-7, with TRBD1 matching 8 bases. In germline, CDR1 is MDHEN, CDR2 SYDVKM. Trimming at V came to 5 bases and at J to 10 bases, leaving 10 bases not matched to a gene. The CDR3 is made up of 13 amino acids. The CDR3 coding sequence is TGTGCCAGCAGTCCAACCGGGACAGGCCCTCAGTACTTC. Amino acid sequence: CASSPTGTGPQYF. The entire variable domain, with the rest obtained from reference TRBV28 and TRBJ2-7, is as follows: DVKVTQSSRYLVKRTGEKVFLECVQDMDHENMFWYRQDPGLGLRLIYFSYDVKMKEKGDIPEGYSVSREKKERFSLILESASTNQTSMYLCASSPTGTGPQYFGPGTRLTVT.

This clone was seen a few times. The chain joins TRBV7-9 to TRBJ2-1; TRBD2 matches at 9 bases. Germline CDR1 is SEHNR and CDR2 is FQNEAQ (reference sequence). J gave up 8 bases and V 1 base, and 9 bases lay outside the gene matches. The CDR3 covers 16 residues. Written as DNA, the CDR3 is TGTGCCAGCAGCTTAGTGGGTGCGGGAGGGCCCGATGAGCAGTTCTTC. Protein product: CASSLVGAGGPDEQFF.

The CDR3 DNA is TGTGCCAGCAGCGTATCCCTTTATGCCTACGAGCAGTACTTC. Residues: CASSVSLYAYEQYF. The V call is TRBV9, the J call TRBJ2-7; the D is unclear. The V end lost 1 base, the J end lost 2 bases, and 10 bases lay between the germline ends. CDR1 and CDR2 (germline): SGDLS, YYNGEE. This CDR3 has 14 residues.

CDR3 DNA sequence: TGTGCCAGCAGTGAAGCGGGCAGTACCTATGGCTACACCTTC. Amino acids: CASSEAGSTYGYTF. The chain is built from TRBV25-1 and TRBJ1-2; D remains ambiguous. Germline-derived CDR1 and CDR2 are MGHDK and SYGVNS. The CDR3 covers 14 residues. V shed 2 bases and J shed 4 bases, with 11 bases lying between them.

The chain combines TRBV5-6 with TRBJ2-3; TRBD2 aligns across 9 bases. The CDR3 contains 16 residues. With 0 bases clipped from V and 2 bases from J, the junction kept 4 bases outside the gene matches. Per the germline V gene, CDR1 is SGHDT and CDR2 is YYEEEE. CDR3 region: CASSLGLAGDTDTQYF. DNA of the CDR3: TGTGCCAGCAGCTTGGGGTTAGCGGGAGACACAGATACGCAGTATTTT.

This chain uses TRBV28 with TRBJ2-1; D perhaps matches TRBD1 (6 bases). The CDR3 totals 14 residues. Germline lookup yields CDR1 MDHEN and CDR2 SYDVKM. Between the trimmed V and J ends, which lost 4 bases and 5 bases, there was a span of 12 bases. CDR3 DNA: TGTGCCAGCAGTTCGCGACAGGCGGACAATGAGCAGTTCTTC. This codes for CASSSRQADNEQFF.